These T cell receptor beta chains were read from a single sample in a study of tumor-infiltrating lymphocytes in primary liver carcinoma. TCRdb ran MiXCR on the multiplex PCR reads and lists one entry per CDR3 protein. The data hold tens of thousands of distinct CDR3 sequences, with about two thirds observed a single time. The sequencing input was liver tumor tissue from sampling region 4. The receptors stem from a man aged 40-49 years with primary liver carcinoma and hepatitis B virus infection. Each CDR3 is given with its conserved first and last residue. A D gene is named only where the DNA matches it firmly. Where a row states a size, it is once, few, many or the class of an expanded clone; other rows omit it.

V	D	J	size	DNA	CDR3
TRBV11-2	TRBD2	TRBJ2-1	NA	TGCGCCAGCAGCTTAGGGCTCCTAGCGGGAATGAACGAGCAATTCTTC	CASSLGLLAGMNEQFF
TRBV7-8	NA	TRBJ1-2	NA	TGTGCCAGCAACTTAGCGTCTACTAGGATCGCTAACTATGGCTACACCTTC	CASNLASTRIANYGYTF
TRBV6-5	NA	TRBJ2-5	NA	TGTGCCAGCAGTTCCGGAAAGTCAGAGATCCCTCAAGAGACCCAGTACTTC	CASSSGKSEIPQETQYF
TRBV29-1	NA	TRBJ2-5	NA	TGCAGCGTTGAGGGGACACCCAAAGAGACCCAGAACTTC	CSVEGTPKETQNF
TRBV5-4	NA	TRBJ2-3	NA	TGTGCCAGCAGCATGGAAAGTTTCGACATGCAGTATTTT	CASSMESFDMQYF
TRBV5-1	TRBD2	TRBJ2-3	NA	TGCGCCAGCAGCTTTATGCTATCGGGAGGGCCGACAGATACGCGGTATTTT	CASSFMLSGGPTDTRYF
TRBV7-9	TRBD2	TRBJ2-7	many	TGTGCCAGCAGCTTAGGAACGAGCGGGAACTCCTACGAGCAGTACTTC	CASSLGTSGNSYEQYF
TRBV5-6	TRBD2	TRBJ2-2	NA	TGTGCCAGCAGCTTGGAGACTGCACCGAACAGCGGGGAGCTGTTTTTC	CASSLETAPNSGELFF
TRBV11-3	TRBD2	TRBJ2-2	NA	TGTGCCAGCCACTTAGATCGAGACGGGAGGACCTACACCGGGGAGCTGTTCTTT	CASHLDRDGRTYTGELFF
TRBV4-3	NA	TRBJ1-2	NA	TGCGCCAGCAGCCAAGGATGGACGGACGGAGATGGCTACACCTTC	CASSQGWTDGDGYTF
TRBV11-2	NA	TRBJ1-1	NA	TGTGCCAGCAGCTTACAACCTAACACTGAAGCTTTCTTT	CASSLQPNTEAFF
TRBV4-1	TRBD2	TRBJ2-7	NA	TGTGCCAGCAGCCCTAGCGGGATAGGGATCTCCGAGCAGTACTTC	CASSPSGIGISEQYF
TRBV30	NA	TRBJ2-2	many	TGTGCCTGGGGAATAAAAAGGGACCCGTGGGAGCTGTTTTTT	CAWGIKRDPWELFF
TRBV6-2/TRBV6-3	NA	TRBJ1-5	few	TGTGCCAGCAGTTACCGACCGGACAGAAGCAATCAGCCCCAGCATTTT	CASSYRPDRSNQPQHF
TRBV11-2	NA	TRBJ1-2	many	TGTGCCAGCAGCACGTCGGCAGGGTTGATCCCTGGCTACACCTTC	CASSTSAGLIPGYTF
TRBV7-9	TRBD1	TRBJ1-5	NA	TGCGCCAGCGAGGGGGCACGAGATGAGCCCCAGCATTTT	CASEGARDEPQHF
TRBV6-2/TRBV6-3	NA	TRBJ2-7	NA	TGTGCCAGCGGTTACTCTTACGAGCAGTATTTC	CASGYSYEQYF
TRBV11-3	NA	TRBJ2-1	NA	TGTGCCAGCATCTTAGGGGTCAGCAACAATGAGCCGTTCTTC	CASILGVSNNEPFF
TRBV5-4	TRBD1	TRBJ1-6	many	TGTGCCAGCACCGGACAGGGGTCACCCCTCCACTTT	CASTGQGSPLHF
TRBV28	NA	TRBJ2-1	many	TGTGCCAGCACACCCAGACCGGCCGGAAGGGGCTACAATGAGCAGTTCTTC	CASTPRPAGRGYNEQFF
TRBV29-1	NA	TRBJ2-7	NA	TGCAGCGTTGCCCCTTGGGGGGCCAACTACGAGCAGTACTTC	CSVAPWGANYEQYF
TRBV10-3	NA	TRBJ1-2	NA	TGTGCCATCAGTGAGTCCGGAGGGAACCCTAACTATGGCTACACCTTC	CAISESGGNPNYGYTF
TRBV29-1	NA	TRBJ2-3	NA	TGCAGTGTTAGGCAGGGAGGCGATACGCGGTATTTT	CSVRQGGDTRYF
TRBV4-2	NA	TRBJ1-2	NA	TGTGCTAGCAGCCAAGGTCGACATGAGGGGTTCTATGGCTACACCTTC	CASSQGRHEGFYGYTF
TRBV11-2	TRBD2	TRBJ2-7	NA	TGTGCCAGCAGCTTATCCGTTGGACTAGCGGGAGGAGGGTACGAGCAGAACTTC	CASSLSVGLAGGGYEQNF
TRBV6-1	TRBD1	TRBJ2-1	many	TGTGCCAGCAGCGTGACAGGGAGCTCTTGCAATGAGCAGTTCTTC	CASSVTGSSCNEQFF
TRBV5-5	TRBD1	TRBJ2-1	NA	TGTGCCAGCAGCCATGGACAGGGTTCTTACAATGAGCGGTTCTTC	CASSHGQGSYNERFF
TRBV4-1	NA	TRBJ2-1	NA	TGCGCCAGCAGCCCGCTCGGTAGCAACAACAGTGAGCAATTCTTC	CASSPLGSNNSEQFF
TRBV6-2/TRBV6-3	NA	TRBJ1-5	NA	TGTGTCAGCACCATCGACAACTATAGCAATCAGTCCCAGCATTTT	CVSTIDNYSNQSQHF
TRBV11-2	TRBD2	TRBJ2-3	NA	TGTGCCAGCAGCTCGGGGATCACTAGCGGGACTAGCGCAGATACGCTGTATTTT	CASSSGITSGTSADTLYF
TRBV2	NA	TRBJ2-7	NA	TGTGCCAGTTCCCCGGGACCAGGGTTCGAGCAGTACTTC	CASSPGPGFEQYF
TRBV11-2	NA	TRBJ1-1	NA	TGTGCCAGTACCTTAGGGTACACTGAAGCTTTCTTT	CASTLGYTEAFF
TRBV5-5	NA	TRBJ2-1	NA	TGTGCCAGCATTTCGGGGAAAAACAGTGAGCAGTTCTTC	CASISGKNSEQFF
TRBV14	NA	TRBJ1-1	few	TGTGCCAGTAACAGGCGATTGAACACTGAAGCCTTCTTT	CASNRRLNTEAFF
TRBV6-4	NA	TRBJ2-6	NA	TGTGTCAGGAGTGAAGCGGCCGGGTCTGGGGTCAACGTCCTGACTTTC	CVRSEAAGSGVNVLTF
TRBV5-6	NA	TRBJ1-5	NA	TGTGCCAGCAGCTCCTTCACTAGCCCGGGCAACTTTTTAGATACGCAGCATTTT	CASSSFTSPGNFLDTQHF
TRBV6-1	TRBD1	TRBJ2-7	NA	TGTGTCAGAGCACAGGGGGCGCAGAGGGCCTTGCCCTACGAGCAGTACTTC	CVRAQGAQRALPYEQYF
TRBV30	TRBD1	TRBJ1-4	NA	TGCGCCTGGGGCAGGACAGGGGACGGTGAAAAACTGTTTTTT	CAWGRTGDGEKLFF
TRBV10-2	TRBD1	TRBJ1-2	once	TGCGACAGCAGGGACACAGGGGAGGTTTACTATGGCTACACCTTC	CDSRDTGEVYYGYTF
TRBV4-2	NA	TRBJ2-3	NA	TGTGCCAGCAGCCGAAGGGGGGGGTACACAGATACGCAGTATTTT	CASSRRGGYTDTQYF
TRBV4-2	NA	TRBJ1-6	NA	TGTGCCAGCAGCCAAGATGACAGGTCTCCACCCCTCCATTTT	CASSQDDRSPPLHF
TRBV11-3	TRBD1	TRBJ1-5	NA	TGTGCCAGCAGCTCAAGGAAAGGGACAGATACGCAGCATTTT	CASSSRKGTDTQHF
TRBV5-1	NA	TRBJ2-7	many	TGCGCCAGCAGCTTGGCCCCCGGGACGGGGACTCACGAGCAGTACTTC	CASSLAPGTGTHEQYF
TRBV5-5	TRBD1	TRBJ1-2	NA	TGTGCCAGCAGCACTAGACAGGGTGGATATGGCTACACCTTC	CASSTRQGGYGYTF
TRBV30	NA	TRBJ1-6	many	TGTGCCTGGAGTGATGTAGCACAGGGTAATTCACCCCTCCACTTT	CAWSDVAQGNSPLHF
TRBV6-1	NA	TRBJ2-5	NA	TGTGCCAGCAGTCGGGGGCCGAAGGAGACCCAGCACTTC	CASSRGPKETQHF